This T cell receptor beta chain was sequenced during a study of T-cell reconstitution after alpha-beta-depleted transplantation in children. Regarding this clonotype: As yet, its antigen is unknown.

General observations from the study: A year had passed since transplant, and T-cell counts and diversity by then came mostly from newly produced T cells. Diversity of TCRbeta at day 60 was high in some patients, arising from surviving recipient T cells and thymic progenitors.

During its preparation, the TCRbeta library received unique molecular identifiers. TCRdb used MiXCR to reprocess the PCR reads, holding one entry per CDR3 protein. The profile shows about 980,000 distinct CDR3 sequences, about 29% of them singletons. The length of the CDR3 is 15 residues. Between the trimmed V and J ends, which lost 6 bases and 6 bases, there was a span of 17 bases. The source was PBMCs, mostly from graft donor cells, collected 360 days after TCRalphabeta/CD19-depleted stem cell transplant. The rearrangement links TRBV12-3 or TRBV12-4 to TRBJ2-2, with D maybe TRBD1 (6 bases). The TCR was taken from a boy under three years old who had a stem cell transplant for SCID, so the T cells may come from the graft donor. CDR3 protein: CASSQWGWTAGELFF. The CDR3 region has the DNA TGTGCCAGCAGCCAATGGGGCTGGACAGCCGGGGAGCTGTTTTTT.